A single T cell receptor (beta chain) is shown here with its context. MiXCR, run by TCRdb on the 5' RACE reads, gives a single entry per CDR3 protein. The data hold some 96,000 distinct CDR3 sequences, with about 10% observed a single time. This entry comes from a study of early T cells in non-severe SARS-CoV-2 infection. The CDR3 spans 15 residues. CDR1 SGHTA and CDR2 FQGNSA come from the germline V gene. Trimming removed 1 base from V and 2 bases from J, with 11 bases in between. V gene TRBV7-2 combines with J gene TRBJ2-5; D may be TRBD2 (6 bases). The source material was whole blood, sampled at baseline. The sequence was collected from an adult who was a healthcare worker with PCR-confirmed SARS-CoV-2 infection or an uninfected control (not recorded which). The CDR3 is CASSLGGTRQETQYF. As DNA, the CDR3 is TGTGCCAGCAGCTTAGGCGGGACGAGACAAGAGACCCAGTACTTC.